This T cell receptor beta chain is from a study of T-cell reconstitution after alpha-beta-depleted transplantation in children. Study-wide results and limits: Fresh T-cell production supplied most of the T-cell counts and diversity seen one year after transplant.

Germline V CDR1 and CDR2: MNHEY, SMNVEV (reference sequence). The CDR3 loop spans 12 amino acids. V lost 4 bases, J lost 6 bases, and 9 bases lay in between. TCRbeta library preparation incorporated unique molecular identifiers. TCRdb redid the calling of the PCR reads with MiXCR, one entry per CDR3 protein. Found here are fewer than 550,000 distinct CDR3 sequences, 9.5% to 12% of them singletons; the top ten hold around 13%. Only a few counts were recorded for this clonotype. Its antigen is still unknown. Sequencing used PBMCs, mostly from graft donor cells, obtained 180 days after TCRalphabeta/CD19-depleted stem cell transplant. The chain joins TRBV27 to TRBJ1-1; D remains unclear. The TCR originated in a female patient between 2 and 15 years old who had a stem cell transplant for aplastic anemia, so the T cells may come from the graft donor. The DNA for the CDR3 is TGTGCCAGCAGTTCCCATCGGGCTGAAGCTTTCTTT. Its translation: CASSSHRAEAFF.